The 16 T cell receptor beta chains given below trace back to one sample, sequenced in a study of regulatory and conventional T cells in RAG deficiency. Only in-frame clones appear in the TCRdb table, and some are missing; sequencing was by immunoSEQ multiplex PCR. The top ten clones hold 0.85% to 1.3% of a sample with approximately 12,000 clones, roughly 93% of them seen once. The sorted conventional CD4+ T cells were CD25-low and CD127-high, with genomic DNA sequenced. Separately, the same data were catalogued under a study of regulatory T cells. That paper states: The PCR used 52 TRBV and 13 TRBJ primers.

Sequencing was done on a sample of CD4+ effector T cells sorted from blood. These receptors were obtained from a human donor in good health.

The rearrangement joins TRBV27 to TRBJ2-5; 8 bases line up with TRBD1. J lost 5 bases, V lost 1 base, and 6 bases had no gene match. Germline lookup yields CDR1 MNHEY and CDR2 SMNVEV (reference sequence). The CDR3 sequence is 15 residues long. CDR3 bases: TGTGCCAGCAGTTTATTGGCAGGGGGCCCGGAGACCCAGTACTTC. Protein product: CASSLLAGGPETQYF.

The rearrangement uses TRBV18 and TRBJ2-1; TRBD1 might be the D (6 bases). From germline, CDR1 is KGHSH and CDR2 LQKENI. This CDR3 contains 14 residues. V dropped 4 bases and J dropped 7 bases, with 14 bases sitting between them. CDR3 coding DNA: TGTGCCAGCTCACAGGCCGGGACATTAAATGAGCAGTTCTTC. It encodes CASSQAGTLNEQFF.

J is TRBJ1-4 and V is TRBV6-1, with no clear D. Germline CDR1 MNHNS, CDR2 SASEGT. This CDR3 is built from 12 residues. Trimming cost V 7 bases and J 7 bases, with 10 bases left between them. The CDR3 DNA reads TGTGCCAGCACTCTCGCGGGTGAAAAACTGTTTTTT. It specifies CASTLAGEKLFF.

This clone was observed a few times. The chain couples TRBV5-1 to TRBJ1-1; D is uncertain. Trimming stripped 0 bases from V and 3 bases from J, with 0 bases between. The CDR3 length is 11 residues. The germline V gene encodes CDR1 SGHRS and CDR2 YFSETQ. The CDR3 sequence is CASSLDTEAFF. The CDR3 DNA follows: TGCGCCAGCAGCTTGGACACTGAAGCTTTCTTT.

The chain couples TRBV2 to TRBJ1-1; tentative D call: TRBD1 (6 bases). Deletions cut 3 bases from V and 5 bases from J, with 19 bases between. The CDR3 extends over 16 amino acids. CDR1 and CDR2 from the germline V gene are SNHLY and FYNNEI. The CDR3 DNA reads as TGTGCCAGCAGTGATAATTCGGGGGGCCCAATTACTGAAGCTTTCTTT. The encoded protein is CASSDNSGGPITEAFF.

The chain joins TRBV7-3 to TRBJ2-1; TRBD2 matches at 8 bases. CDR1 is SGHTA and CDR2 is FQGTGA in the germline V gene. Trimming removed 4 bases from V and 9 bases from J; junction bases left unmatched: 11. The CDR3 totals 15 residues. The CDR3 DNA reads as TGTGCCAGCAGCTCCTCTGGCGGGGGGTTCAGTGAGCAGTTCTTC. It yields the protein CASSSSGGGFSEQFF.

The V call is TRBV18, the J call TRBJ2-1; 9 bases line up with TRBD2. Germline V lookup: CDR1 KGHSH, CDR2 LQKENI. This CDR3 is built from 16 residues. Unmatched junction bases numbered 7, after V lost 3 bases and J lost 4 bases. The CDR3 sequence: CASSPLAGQPYNEQFF. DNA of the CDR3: TGTGCCAGCTCACCGCTAGCGGGACAGCCGTACAATGAGCAGTTCTTC.

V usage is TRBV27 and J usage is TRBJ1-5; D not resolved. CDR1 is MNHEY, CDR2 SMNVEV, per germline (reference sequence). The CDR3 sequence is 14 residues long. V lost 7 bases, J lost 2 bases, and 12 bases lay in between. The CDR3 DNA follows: TGTGCCAGCAAGGGCCAACGAGGCAATCAGCCCCAGCATTTT. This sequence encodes CASKGQRGNQPQHF.

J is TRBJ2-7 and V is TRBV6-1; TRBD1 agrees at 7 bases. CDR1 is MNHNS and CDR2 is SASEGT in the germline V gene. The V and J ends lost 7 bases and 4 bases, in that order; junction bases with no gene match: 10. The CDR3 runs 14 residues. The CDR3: CASTLTGQRYEQYF. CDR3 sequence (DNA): TGTGCCAGCACTCTGACGGGACAGAGGTACGAGCAGTACTTC.

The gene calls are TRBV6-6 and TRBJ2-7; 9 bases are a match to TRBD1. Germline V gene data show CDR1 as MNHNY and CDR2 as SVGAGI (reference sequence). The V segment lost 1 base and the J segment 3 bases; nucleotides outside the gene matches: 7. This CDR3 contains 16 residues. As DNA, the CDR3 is TGTGCCAGCAGTTACTTGATGCCGGGACAGGGCTACGAGCAGTACTTC. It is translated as CASSYLMPGQGYEQYF.

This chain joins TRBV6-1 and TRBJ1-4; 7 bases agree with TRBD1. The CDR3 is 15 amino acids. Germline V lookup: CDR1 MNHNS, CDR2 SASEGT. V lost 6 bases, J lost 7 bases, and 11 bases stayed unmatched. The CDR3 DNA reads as TGTGCCAGCAGAGATCGCGGGACAGTGGGTGAAAAACTGTTTTTT. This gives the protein CASRDRGTVGEKLFF.

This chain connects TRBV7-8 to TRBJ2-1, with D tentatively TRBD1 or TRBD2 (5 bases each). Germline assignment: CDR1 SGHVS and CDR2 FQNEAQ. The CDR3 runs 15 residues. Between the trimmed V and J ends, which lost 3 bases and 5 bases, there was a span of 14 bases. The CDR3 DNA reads TGTGCCAGCAGCTTGGGGTGGCGAGGGGACAATGAGCAGTTCTTC. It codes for CASSLGWRGDNEQFF.

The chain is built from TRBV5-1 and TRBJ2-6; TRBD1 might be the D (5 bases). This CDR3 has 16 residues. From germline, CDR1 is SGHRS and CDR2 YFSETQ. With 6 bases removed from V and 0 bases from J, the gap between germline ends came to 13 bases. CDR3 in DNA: TGCGCCAGCAAAAAAGGGGATTTCTCTGGGGCCAACGTCCTGACTTTC. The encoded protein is CASKKGDFSGANVLTF.

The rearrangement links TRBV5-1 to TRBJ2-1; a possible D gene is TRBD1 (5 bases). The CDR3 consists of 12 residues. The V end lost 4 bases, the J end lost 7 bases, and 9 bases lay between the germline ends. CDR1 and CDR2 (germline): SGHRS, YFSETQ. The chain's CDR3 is CASSTAGNEQFF. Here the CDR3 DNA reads TGCGCCAGCAGCACGGCAGGGAATGAGCAGTTCTTC.

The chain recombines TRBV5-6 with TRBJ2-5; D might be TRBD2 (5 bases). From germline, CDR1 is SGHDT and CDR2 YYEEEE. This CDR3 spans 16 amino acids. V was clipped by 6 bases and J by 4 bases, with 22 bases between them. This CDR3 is CASTEKRVAWGETQYF. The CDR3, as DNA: TGTGCCAGCACCGAAAAGAGGGTAGCCTGGGGAGAGACCCAGTACTTC.

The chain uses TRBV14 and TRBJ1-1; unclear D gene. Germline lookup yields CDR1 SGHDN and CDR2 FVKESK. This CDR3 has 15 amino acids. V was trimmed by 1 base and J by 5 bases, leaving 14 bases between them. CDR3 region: CASSQAGPPWTEAFF. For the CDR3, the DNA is TGTGCCAGCAGCCAAGCCGGACCTCCTTGGACTGAAGCTTTCTTT.